Each of the 17 T cell receptor beta chains below was sequenced from the same sample in a study of blood T cell repertoires in COVID-19. Sequencing was performed with immunoSEQ multiplex PCR; in TCRdb, only in-frame clones are kept and a portion is missing. The sample shows 250,000 or so clones, approximately 84% of them seen only once. The specimen sequenced was PBMCs or T cells enriched from blood (not recorded which). These receptors were collected from a man in his forties or fifties who had recovered from COVID-19.

The V call is TRBV7-2, the J call TRBJ2-7; no reliable D call. Trimming removed 1 base from V and 5 bases from J, with 12 bases in between. The CDR3 is 14 amino acids. CDR1 and CDR2 (germline): SGHTA, FQGNSA. The chain's CDR3 is CASSLEQAPNEQYF. The CDR3 DNA follows: TGTGCCAGCAGCTTAGAGCAGGCCCCCAACGAGCAGTACTTC.

The CDR3: CSVEEPRKTPTF. The CDR3 DNA sequence: TGCAGCGTTGAAGAGCCGAGAAAAACCCCTACCTTC. The chain uses TRBV29-1 and TRBJ1-2; D is uncertain. Germline assignment: CDR1 SQVTM and CDR2 ANQGSEA. Deletions cut 0 bases from V and 14 bases from J, with 16 bases between. The CDR3 is made up of 12 amino acids.

V and J are TRBV5-5 and TRBJ2-2; D gene ambiguous. V was clipped by 5 bases and J by 6 bases, with 11 bases between them. Germline V gene sequence: CDR1 SGHKS, CDR2 YYEKEE (reference sequence). The CDR3 length is 13 residues. CDR3 residues: CASRVSEAGELFF. CDR3 nucleotides: TGTGCCAGCAGGGTTAGTGAGGCCGGGGAGCTGTTTTTT.

V usage is TRBV6-5 and J usage is TRBJ2-7, with D possibly TRBD1 on 6 matching bases. Trimming cost V 5 bases and J 4 bases, with 18 bases left between them. CDR1 is MNHEY and CDR2 is SVGAGI in the germline V gene. The CDR3 loop spans 15 amino acids. The CDR3 here is CASSRTGTLTYEQYF. The CDR3 region has the DNA TGTGCCAGCAGTCGCACCGGGACACTTACTTACGAGCAGTACTTC.

The CDR3 here is CASSSRGLGDTQYF. CDR3 nucleotide sequence: TGTGCCAGCAGTTCCCGAGGACTCGGAGATACGCAGTATTTT. The rearrangement links TRBV28 to TRBJ2-3; D perhaps matches TRBD2 (5 bases). V was shortened by 4 bases and J by 5 bases, with 13 bases between the two germline ends. Germline V gene lookup returns CDR1 MDHEN and CDR2 SYDVKM. The CDR3 is made up of 14 amino acids.

The CDR3 nucleotides are TGTGCCAGCAGGGAAGCCCGAGAGGTGTTTTTT. This sequence encodes CASREAREVFF. The chain is built from TRBV7-2 and TRBJ2-2; D call uncertain. Trimming removed 6 bases from V and 15 bases from J, with 14 bases in between. The CDR3 contains 11 residues. Germline CDR1 reads SGHTA; CDR2 reads FQGNSA.

The chain employs TRBV18 and TRBJ2-2; maybe TRBD2 (6 bases). From germline, CDR1 is KGHSH and CDR2 LQKENI. The CDR3 is made up of 16 amino acids. V lost 3 bases and J lost 0, with 11 bases in between. The CDR3: CASSPLAPTNTGELFF. The DNA of the CDR3 is TGTGCCAGCTCACCCCTAGCGCCGACGAACACCGGGGAGCTGTTTTTT.

The V and J genes are TRBV5-1 and TRBJ2-7; the match to TRBD2 covers 10 bases. Germline-derived CDR1 and CDR2 are SGHRS and YFSETQ. The CDR3 spans 16 residues. V lost 3 bases, J lost 2 bases, and 8 bases stayed unmatched. CDR3 coding DNA: TGCGCCAGCAGCTCTGTCGGACTAGCGGCACCCTACGAGCAGTACTTC. Its protein product is CASSSVGLAAPYEQYF.

The V call is TRBV13, the J call TRBJ1-1; 11 bases are a match to TRBD1. The CDR3 totals 17 residues. Germline assignment: CDR1 PRHDT and CDR2 FYEKMQ (reference sequence). V lost 0 bases and J lost 4; bases outside the gene matches: 7. CDR3: CASSLGFGGQGVTEAFF. The CDR3 nucleotides read TGTGCCAGCAGCTTAGGGTTTGGGGGACAGGGGGTCACTGAAGCTTTCTTT.

The chain is built from TRBV19 and TRBJ2-1; 8 nucleotides align to TRBD1. This CDR3 spans 13 amino acids. Germline CDR1 LNHDA, CDR2 SQIVND (reference sequence). With V trimmed by 3 bases and J by 6 bases, 1 base remained unmatched. The CDR3 DNA reads TGTGCCAGTAGTATGGGGACAGGCAATGAGCAGTTCTTC. Translating gives CASSMGTGNEQFF.

The chain joins TRBV19 to TRBJ1-1, with D unclear. CDR3 length: 13 amino acids. Germline V gene data show CDR1 as LNHDA and CDR2 as SQIVND (reference sequence). Trimming took 9 bases from V and 0 from J, leaving 11 bases between them. CDR3 nucleotide sequence: TGTGCCAGCATGGAGCGGTTGAACACTGAAGCTTTCTTT. This translates into CASMERLNTEAFF.

Regarding this clone: Other DNA sequences in this sample translate to the same CDR3. This chain joins TRBV30 and TRBJ1-5; a possible D gene is TRBD1 (6 bases). This CDR3 region has 14 residues. Trimming removed 0 bases from V and 3 bases from J, with 9 bases in between. Per germline, CDR1 GTSNPN and CDR2 SVGIG (reference sequence). The CDR3 loop reads CAWSVGQFNQPQHF. CDR3 coding DNA: TGTGCCTGGAGTGTCGGACAGTTCAATCAGCCCCAGCATTTT.

The chain joins TRBV7-2 to TRBJ2-7; 7 bases fit TRBD2. The CDR3 is made up of 15 amino acids. Germline CDR1 reads SGHTA; CDR2 reads FQGNSA. V lost 1 base, J lost 3 bases, and 6 bases stayed unmatched. The CDR3 sequence is CASSLEAGVYYEQYF. The DNA for the CDR3 is TGTGCCAGCAGCTTAGAGGCGGGAGTTTACTACGAGCAGTACTTC.

V is TRBV27 and J is TRBJ1-2; TRBD1 aligns across 7 bases. The CDR3 is 16 residues long. Trimming at V came to 7 bases and at J to 4 bases, leaving 15 bases not matched to a gene. Germline loops: CDR1 MNHEY, CDR2 SMNVEV (reference sequence). This CDR3 is CASTPSYRGKGYGYTF. DNA of the CDR3: TGTGCCAGCACCCCGTCATACAGGGGAAAGGGCTATGGCTACACCTTC.

Comments on this clone: One end of the junction is discordant with germline, which a read error may explain. The chain employs TRBV7-2 and TRBJ2-7; 9 bases are shared with TRBD1. CDR1 and CDR2 (germline): SGHTA, FQGNSA. CDR3 length: 16 amino acids. The chain's CDR3 is CASSPYRDRVSNEQYF. CDR3 DNA sequence: TGTGCCAGCAGCCCTTACCGGGACAGGGTCTCCAACGAGCAGTACTTC. Drawing the rest from reference TRBV7-2 and TRBJ2-7, the complete variable domain is GAGVSQSPSNKVTEKGKDVELRCDPISGHTALYWYRQSLGQGLEFLIYFQGNSAPDKSGLPSDRFSAERTGGSVSTLTIQRTQQEDSAVYLCASSPYRDRVSNEQYFGPGTRLTVT.

The J gene is TRBJ2-7, the V gene TRBV19; D is possibly TRBD2 (6 bases). V lost 7 bases to trimming and J lost 2 bases, with 15 bases between them. Per germline, CDR1 LNHDA and CDR2 SQIVND (reference sequence). This CDR3 region has 14 residues. This chain's CDR3 is CASMNPGGAYEQYF. The CDR3 nucleotides read TGTGCCAGTATGAACCCGGGCGGGGCCTACGAGCAGTACTTC.

The chain uses TRBV6-1 and TRBJ2-5; 8 bases fit TRBD1. Looked up from germline, CDR1 is MNHNS and CDR2 is SASEGT. CDR3 length: 16 amino acids. Trimming took 4 bases from V and 1 from J; bases not matched to a gene: 8. The CDR3 DNA sequence: TGTGCCAGCAGTGGATGGGGGACAGGTAGCCAAGAGACCCAGTACTTC. This translates into CASSGWGTGSQETQYF.